These T cell receptor beta chains were read from a single sample in a study of blood T cell repertoires in COVID-19. The repertoire was sequenced with immunoSEQ multiplex PCR; TCRdb's copy has only in-frame clones and lacks some. The table includes 300,000 to 350,000 clones, roughly 86% detected once. Sequenced: PBMCs or T cells enriched from blood (not recorded which). Source of these receptors: a woman in her late teens or twenties who had recovered from COVID-19. Both conserved end residues are part of each CDR3. Each record gives: V gene, CDR3 length, clone size, J gene, D gene, CDR3 protein, CDR3 DNA. The D gene is left open where the match is weak. Clone size is given for some rows only: seen once, a few or many times, or a class if the clone is expanded.

V gene: TRBV15; CDR3 length: 16; clone size: NA; J gene: TRBJ1-2; D gene: TRBD1; CDR3 protein: CATRRTGGNPNYGYTF; CDR3 DNA: TGTGCCACCAGGAGGACAGGGGGCAATCCTAACTATGGCTACACCTTC
V gene: TRBV29-1; CDR3 length: 13; clone size: NA; J gene: TRBJ1-1; D gene: NA; CDR3 protein: CSVVRGMNTEAFF; CDR3 DNA: TGCAGCGTTGTCCGAGGGATGAACACTGAAGCTTTCTTT
V gene: TRBV19; CDR3 length: 16; clone size: NA; J gene: TRBJ1-2; D gene: NA; CDR3 protein: CASSIDGQGPLYGYTF; CDR3 DNA: TGTGCCAGTAGTATAGATGGGCAGGGTCCCCTCTATGGCTACACCTTC
V gene: TRBV18; CDR3 length: 14; clone size: NA; J gene: TRBJ2-5; D gene: TRBD1; CDR3 protein: CASSQTQGAETQYF; CDR3 DNA: TGTGCCAGCTCGCAAACACAGGGGGCCGAGACCCAGTACTTC
V gene: TRBV7-3; CDR3 length: 13; clone size: once; J gene: TRBJ2-2; D gene: NA; CDR3 protein: CASSYRDTGELFF; CDR3 DNA: TGTGCCAGCAGCTACCGGGACACCGGGGAGCTGTTTTTT
V gene: TRBV2; CDR3 length: 15; clone size: NA; J gene: TRBJ2-3; D gene: TRBD1; CDR3 protein: CASSPDRGSTDTQYF; CDR3 DNA: TGTGCCAGCAGCCCGGACAGGGGGAGCACAGATACGCAGTATTTT
V gene: TRBV9; CDR3 length: 13; clone size: NA; J gene: TRBJ1-2; D gene: NA; CDR3 protein: CASSYLGGGGYTF; CDR3 DNA: TGTGCCAGCAGCTATCTGGGAGGGGGTGGCTACACCTTC
V gene: TRBV19; CDR3 length: 18; clone size: NA; J gene: TRBJ2-7; D gene: TRBD2; CDR3 protein: CASSIDVRREGLVREQYF; CDR3 DNA: TGTGCCAGTAGTATAGATGTACGGCGGGAGGGCCTAGTTCGCGAGCAGTACTTC
V gene: TRBV11-2; CDR3 length: 16; clone size: once; J gene: TRBJ2-1; D gene: TRBD2; CDR3 protein: CASNLGLAGAQNEQFF; CDR3 DNA: TGTGCCAGCAACCTGGGACTAGCGGGAGCTCAGAATGAGCAGTTCTTC
V gene: TRBV29-1; CDR3 length: 12; clone size: NA; J gene: TRBJ1-1; D gene: NA; CDR3 protein: CSVGEAGQEAFF; CDR3 DNA: TGCAGCGTTGGTGAAGCCGGACAGGAAGCTTTCTTT
V gene: TRBV5-8; CDR3 length: 14; clone size: NA; J gene: TRBJ2-5; D gene: NA; CDR3 protein: CASSDSGHGETQYF; CDR3 DNA: TGTGCCAGCAGCGACTCAGGGCATGGAGAGACCCAGTACTTC
V gene: TRBV7-9; CDR3 length: 13; clone size: NA; J gene: TRBJ2-7; D gene: TRBD2; CDR3 protein: CASRTSGSYEQYF; CDR3 DNA: TGTGCCAGCCGAACTAGCGGGAGCTACGAGCAGTACTTC
V gene: TRBV7-2; CDR3 length: 15; clone size: NA; J gene: TRBJ1-3; D gene: NA; CDR3 protein: CASSVARGSGNTIYF; CDR3 DNA: TGTGCCAGCAGCGTAGCCAGGGGTTCTGGAAACACCATATATTTT
V gene: TRBV28; CDR3 length: 17; clone size: NA; J gene: TRBJ1-2; D gene: NA; CDR3 protein: CASSSPAHSTFYFGYTF; CDR3 DNA: TGTGCCAGCAGTTCACCCGCCCACAGCACCTTCTATTTTGGCTACACCTTC
V gene: TRBV13; CDR3 length: 16; clone size: NA; J gene: TRBJ2-1; D gene: TRBD2; CDR3 protein: CASRGFGSGENNEQFF; CDR3 DNA: TGTGCCAGCAGGGGGTTCGGAAGCGGGGAAAACAATGAGCAGTTCTTC
V gene: TRBV7-2; CDR3 length: 14; clone size: NA; J gene: TRBJ2-5; D gene: TRBD2; CDR3 protein: CASRAGGVGETQYF; CDR3 DNA: TGTGCCAGCCGGGCGGGGGGGGTAGGAGAGACCCAGTACTTC
V gene: TRBV30; CDR3 length: 12; clone size: NA; J gene: TRBJ1-2; D gene: NA; CDR3 protein: CAWSPGGLGYTF; CDR3 DNA: TGTGCCTGGAGTCCGGGGGGGCTTGGCTACACCTTC
V gene: TRBV5-1; CDR3 length: 9; clone size: NA; J gene: TRBJ2-7; D gene: NA; CDR3 protein: CASSLAVIF; CDR3 DNA: TGCGCCAGCAGCTTGGCGGTCATCTTC
V gene: TRBV6-6; CDR3 length: 15; clone size: NA; J gene: TRBJ1-5; D gene: TRBD1; CDR3 protein: CASSGGQARGKPQHF; CDR3 DNA: TGTGCCAGCAGTGGAGGACAGGCTAGGGGCAAGCCCCAGCATTTT
V gene: TRBV6-6; CDR3 length: 14; clone size: NA; J gene: TRBJ2-1; D gene: NA; CDR3 protein: CASSYQVRVNEQFF; CDR3 DNA: TGTGCCAGCAGTTACCAGGTCAGGGTCAATGAGCAGTTCTTC
V gene: TRBV21-1; CDR3 length: 17; clone size: NA; J gene: TRBJ2-5; D gene: NA; CDR3 protein: CASSKEWRGGLQETQYF; CDR3 DNA: TGTGCCAGCAGCAAAGAATGGCGCGGGGGCCTCCAAGAGACCCAGTACTTC
V gene: TRBV7-7; CDR3 length: 16; clone size: NA; J gene: TRBJ2-5; D gene: TRBD2; CDR3 protein: CASSKGLAVDVETQYF; CDR3 DNA: TGTGCCAGCAGCAAAGGACTAGCGGTGGATGTGGAGACCCAGTACTTC
V gene: TRBV5-1; CDR3 length: 15; clone size: NA; J gene: TRBJ1-3; D gene: NA; CDR3 protein: CASSLGSFSGNTIYF; CDR3 DNA: TGCGCCAGCAGCCTGGGTTCCTTCTCTGGAAACACCATATATTTT
V gene: TRBV6-2/TRBV6-3; CDR3 length: 15; clone size: NA; J gene: TRBJ2-7; D gene: TRBD2; CDR3 protein: CASSVLLAGPYEQYF; CDR3 DNA: TGTGCCAGCAGTGTCCTACTAGCGGGACCGTACGAGCAGTACTTC
V gene: TRBV10-3; CDR3 length: 12; clone size: NA; J gene: TRBJ1-1; D gene: NA; CDR3 protein: CAISGENTEAFF; CDR3 DNA: TGTGCCATCAGCGGGGAAAACACTGAAGCTTTCTTT
V gene: TRBV14; CDR3 length: 15; clone size: NA; J gene: TRBJ2-7; D gene: TRBD2; CDR3 protein: CASSQVSGPPYEQYF; CDR3 DNA: TGTGCCAGCAGCCAAGTTAGCGGGCCCCCCTACGAGCAGTACTTC
V gene: TRBV11-3; CDR3 length: 15; clone size: NA; J gene: TRBJ2-3; D gene: NA; CDR3 protein: CASSLDATSTDTQYF; CDR3 DNA: TGTGCCAGCAGCTTAGATGCCACTAGCACAGATACGCAGTATTTT
V gene: TRBV27; CDR3 length: 15; clone size: once; J gene: TRBJ2-1; D gene: TRBD2; CDR3 protein: CASSPGLAVYNEQFF; CDR3 DNA: TGTGCCAGCAGTCCGGGACTAGCGGTATACAATGAGCAGTTCTTC
V gene: TRBV4-3; CDR3 length: 15; clone size: NA; J gene: TRBJ2-1; D gene: TRBD2; CDR3 protein: CASSPRLAQYNEQFF; CDR3 DNA: TGCGCCAGCAGCCCGCGACTAGCTCAATACAATGAGCAGTTCTTC
V gene: TRBV10-3; CDR3 length: 15; clone size: NA; J gene: TRBJ2-7; D gene: TRBD1; CDR3 protein: CAISEKGTGDGEQYF; CDR3 DNA: TGTGCCATCAGTGAGAAGGGTACAGGGGATGGCGAGCAGTACTTC
V gene: TRBV19; CDR3 length: 16; clone size: NA; J gene: TRBJ2-7; D gene: TRBD2; CDR3 protein: CASSIGTLGGAYEQYF; CDR3 DNA: TGTGCCAGTAGTATTGGGACTCTCGGGGGGGCCTACGAGCAGTACTTC
V gene: TRBV5-1; CDR3 length: 15; clone size: NA; J gene: TRBJ2-5; D gene: NA; CDR3 protein: CASSLGQPYQETQYF; CDR3 DNA: TGCGCCAGCAGCTTAGGACAGCCCTACCAAGAGACCCAGTACTTC
V gene: TRBV2; CDR3 length: 13; clone size: NA; J gene: TRBJ1-4; D gene: NA; CDR3 protein: CASIGQLNEKLFF; CDR3 DNA: TGTGCCAGCATCGGACAGTTAAATGAAAAACTGTTTTTT
V gene: TRBV7-3; CDR3 length: 14; clone size: NA; J gene: TRBJ2-5; D gene: TRBD2; CDR3 protein: CASSTGLAPGTQYF; CDR3 DNA: TGTGCCAGCAGCACTGGACTAGCCCCCGGGACCCAGTACTTC
V gene: TRBV19; CDR3 length: 15; clone size: NA; J gene: TRBJ2-2; D gene: NA; CDR3 protein: CASSIGRGSTGELFF; CDR3 DNA: TGTGCCAGTAGTATTGGCCGGGGTTCCACCGGGGAGCTGTTTTTT
V gene: TRBV18; CDR3 length: 16; clone size: once; J gene: TRBJ2-4; D gene: TRBD1; CDR3 protein: CASSLTGGIAKNIQYF; CDR3 DNA: TGTGCCAGCTCCCTCACAGGGGGCATCGCCAAAAACATTCAGTACTTC
V gene: TRBV18; CDR3 length: 15; clone size: NA; J gene: TRBJ1-5; D gene: TRBD1; CDR3 protein: CASSPGTGGDQPQHF; CDR3 DNA: TGTGCCAGCTCACCGGGGACAGGGGGAGATCAGCCCCAGCATTTT
V gene: TRBV2; CDR3 length: 18; clone size: NA; J gene: TRBJ2-2; D gene: NA; CDR3 protein: CASSDLAPGRDSTGELFF; CDR3 DNA: TGTGCCAGCAGTGATCTTGCTCCGGGGCGGGACAGCACCGGGGAGCTGTTTTTT
V gene: TRBV7-9; CDR3 length: 14; clone size: NA; J gene: TRBJ1-1; D gene: NA; CDR3 protein: CASSLAGRVTEAFF; CDR3 DNA: TGTGCCAGCAGCTTAGCGGGGAGGGTCACTGAAGCTTTCTTT
V gene: TRBV11-2; CDR3 length: 14; clone size: NA; J gene: TRBJ1-1; D gene: NA; CDR3 protein: CASSLNYGGTEAFF; CDR3 DNA: TGTGCCAGCAGCTTAAATTATGGGGGGACTGAAGCTTTCTTT
V gene: TRBV7-8; CDR3 length: 15; clone size: NA; J gene: TRBJ1-5; D gene: TRBD1; CDR3 protein: CASSLRTGNNQPQHF; CDR3 DNA: TGTGCCAGCAGCCTCCGGACAGGGAATAATCAGCCCCAGCATTTT
V gene: TRBV5-1; CDR3 length: 17; clone size: NA; J gene: TRBJ2-7; D gene: TRBD2; CDR3 protein: CASSLAGGGSLNYEQYF; CDR3 DNA: TGCGCCAGCAGCTTGGCCGGTGGCGGGAGCCTGAACTACGAGCAGTACTTC